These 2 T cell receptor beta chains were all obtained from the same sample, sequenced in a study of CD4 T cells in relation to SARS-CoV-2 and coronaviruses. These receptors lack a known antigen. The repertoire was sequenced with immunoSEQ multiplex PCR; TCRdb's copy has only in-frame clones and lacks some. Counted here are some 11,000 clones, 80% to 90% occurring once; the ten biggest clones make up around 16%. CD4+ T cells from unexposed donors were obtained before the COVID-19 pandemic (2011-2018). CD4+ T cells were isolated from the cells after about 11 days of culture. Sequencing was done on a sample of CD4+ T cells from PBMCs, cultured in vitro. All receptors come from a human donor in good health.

The CDR3: CASSQRTSGGARETQYF. CDR3 bases: TGCGCCAGCAGCCAACGGACTAGCGGGGGGGCGAGGGAGACCCAGTACTTC. The chain is built from TRBV4-1 and TRBJ2-5; 15 bases align to TRBD2. The CDR3 runs to 17 residues. Germline V gives CDR1 MGHRA, CDR2 YSYEKL. The ends lost 2 bases at V and 5 bases at J; junction bases unmatched: 6.

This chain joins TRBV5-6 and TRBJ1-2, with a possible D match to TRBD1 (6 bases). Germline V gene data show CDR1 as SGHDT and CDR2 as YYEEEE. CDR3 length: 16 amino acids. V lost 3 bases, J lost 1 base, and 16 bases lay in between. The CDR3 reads CASSSGGQVNNYGYTF. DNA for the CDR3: TGTGCCAGCAGCTCGGGGGGGCAGGTCAATAACTATGGCTACACCTTC. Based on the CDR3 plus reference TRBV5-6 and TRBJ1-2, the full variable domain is DAGVTQSPTHLIKTRGQQVTLRCSPKSGHDTVSWYQQALGQGPQFIFQYYEEEERQRGNFPDRFSGHQFPNYSSELNVNALLLGDSALYLCASSSGGQVNNYGYTFGSGTRLTVV.